A single sample is the source of the 22 T cell receptor beta chains below, sequenced in a study of PD-L1 blockade in urothelial cancer (dated by TCRdb to about 2017). According to the study, the label for this sample's time point signals: peripheral blood 6 weeks after treatment start. Libraries were made using the immunoSEQ multiplex PCR assay. TCRdb re-hosts the immuneACCESS table, in-frame sequences only. Its copies lack some clones; in the studies checked, an unresolved V gene accounts for under half of them, and the cause for the rest is not known. This sample comprises 15,000 to 20,000 clones, about 80% of them detected only once. The ten largest clones capture approximately 1.8% of the sample. The sequencing used PBMCs, collected around atezolizumab (anti-PD-L1) treatment. These receptors came from a man in his fifties or sixties with urothelial cancer.

The chain joins TRBV7-6 to TRBJ2-7; weak D call: TRBD1 (5 bases). Germline V gene data show CDR1 as SGHVS and CDR2 as FNYEAQ. This CDR3 region has 13 residues. V dropped 4 bases and J dropped 7 bases, with 14 bases sitting between them. The DNA of the CDR3 is TGTGCCAGCAGCTCCCCCGACAGAAGGGAGCAGTACTTC. This codes for CASSSPDRREQYF.

The chain uses TRBV18 and TRBJ1-1; no clear D gene. The germline gives CDR1 KGHSH, CDR2 LQKENI. Deletions cut 2 bases from V and 2 bases from J, with 12 bases between. The CDR3 runs to 15 residues. The CDR3 is CASSPEAIVNTEAFF. CDR3 DNA sequence: TGTGCCAGCTCACCAGAGGCCATCGTAAACACTGAAGCTTTCTTT.

The chain links TRBV19 to TRBJ1-5; TRBD1 aligns across 8 bases. The V gene's germline CDR1 is LNHDA and CDR2 SQIVND (reference sequence). The CDR3 spans 18 residues. V shed 2 bases, J shed 1 base, and the junction held 10 bases outside the gene matches. CDR3 loop: CASSIKTGEDISNQPQHF. In nucleotides, the CDR3 is TGTGCCAGTAGTATAAAGACAGGGGAGGATATCAGCAATCAGCCCCAGCATTTT.

This rearrangement joins TRBV11-2 to TRBJ1-4, with 7 bases fitting TRBD1. The V segment lost 5 bases and the J segment 3 bases; nucleotides outside the gene matches: 6. The V gene's germline CDR1 is SGHAT and CDR2 FQNNGV. The CDR3 covers 15 residues. CDR3 in DNA: TGTGCCAGCAGCCCAGGGGGGAGGCCTAATGAAAAACTGTTTTTT. Encoded protein: CASSPGGRPNEKLFF.

The genes are TRBV2 and TRBJ1-5, with a possible D match to TRBD1 (6 bases). The V end was cut by 5 bases, the J end by 4 bases, with 15 bases between. The germline V gene encodes CDR1 SNHLY and CDR2 FYNNEI. CDR3 size: 15 residues. The CDR3 spells CASSFGGLRNQPQHF. CDR3 DNA sequence: TGTGCCAGCAGTTTCGGGGGGCTCAGGAATCAGCCCCAGCATTTT.

This clone has just one count. One junction end does not reproduce the germline sequence, and a read error may be involved. V gene TRBV19 combines with J gene TRBJ1-2, with TRBD1 as a possible D gene (5 bases). Germline assignment: CDR1 LNHDA and CDR2 SQIVND (reference sequence). This CDR3 has 14 residues. The CDR3 DNA sequence: TGTGCCAGTAGTCCCGAGACAGAGAACTCTGGCTACACCTTC. Its protein is CASSPETENSGYTF.

The V gene is TRBV19, the J gene TRBJ2-2; 10 nucleotides match TRBD2. This CDR3 is 15 amino acids long. CDR1 and CDR2 (germline): LNHDA, SQIVND (reference sequence). V was clipped by 6 bases and J by 6 bases; unmatched bases: 7. CDR3 coding DNA: TGTGCCAGTAGCCAGGGACTAGCGTCCGCCGGGGAGCTGTTTTTT. It codes for CASSQGLASAGELFF. Full variable domain (missing parts from reference TRBV19 and TRBJ2-2): DGGITQSPKYLFRKEGQNVTLSCEQNLNHDAMYWYRQDPGQGLRLIYYSQIVNDFQKGDIAEGYSVSREKKESFPLTVTSAQKNPTAFYLCASSQGLASAGELFFGEGSRLTVL.

The gene calls are TRBV28 and TRBJ2-6, with 7 bases lining up with TRBD2. V lost 10 bases and J lost 0; bases outside the gene matches: 12. Germline V gene data show CDR1 as MDHEN and CDR2 as SYDVKM. This CDR3 has 17 residues. Here the CDR3 reads CATLPGGSPSGANVLTF. CDR3 nucleotides: TGTGCCACCTTGCCCGGGGGGTCCCCCTCTGGGGCCAACGTCCTGACTTTC.

The rearrangement uses TRBV5-6 and TRBJ2-3; TRBD1 matches 8 bases. CDR3 length: 15 amino acids. V shed 2 bases, J shed 4 bases, and the junction held 6 bases outside the gene matches. Germline assignment: CDR1 SGHDT and CDR2 YYEEEE. CDR3 amino acids: CASSFQGALADTQYF. The CDR3 nucleotides read TGTGCCAGCAGCTTCCAGGGGGCTCTAGCAGATACGCAGTATTTT.

This clone was seen once. The chain couples TRBV6-1 to TRBJ1-3; 9 bases are shared with TRBD1. CDR3 length: 18 residues. V gave up 0 bases and J gave up 5 bases; unmatched junction bases: 11. CDR1 and CDR2 from the germline V gene are MNHNS and SASEGT. The CDR3 region has the DNA TGTGCCAGCAGTGAAGCGGCCCCAGGACAGGGGAGGAGAAACACCATATATTTT. Its protein product is CASSEAAPGQGRRNTIYF.

The chain combines TRBV7-9 with TRBJ1-2; D is perhaps TRBD1 (6 bases). Trimming removed 6 bases from V and 8 bases from J, with 16 bases in between. CDR1 and CDR2 (germline): SEHNR, FQNEAQ (reference sequence). There are 13 residues in the CDR3. Here the CDR3 reads CASRLSGVGGYTF. The CDR3 nucleotides read TGTGCCAGCAGGCTTTCAGGGGTAGGCGGCTACACCTTC.

The genes are TRBV27 and TRBJ2-2; 10 positions match TRBD1. The CDR3 is 16 amino acids. The V gene's germline CDR1 is MNHEY and CDR2 SMNVEV (reference sequence). Losses at the gene ends were 6 bases for V and 2 bases for J; bases not matched to a gene: 6. In nucleotides, the CDR3 is TGTGCCAGCAGGCGAGGGACAGGGGCAAACACCGGGGAGCTGTTTTTT. Its protein product is CASRRGTGANTGELFF.

The chain employs TRBV10-2 and TRBJ2-5, with D possibly being TRBD1 (11 bases). Trimming cost V 4 bases and J 1 base, with 34 bases left between them. Per the germline V gene, CDR1 is WSHSY and CDR2 is SAAADI. CDR3 length: 22 amino acids. CDR3 loop: CASSGGFGQGASGGLSQETQYF. DNA of the CDR3: TGCGCCAGCAGTGGAGGCTTTGGACAGGGGGCTAGCGGGGGACTATCCCAAGAGACCCAGTACTTC.

About this clone itself: Mismatch with germline at one junction end may stem from a read error. The V and J genes are TRBV7-9 and TRBJ2-1, with D possibly matching TRBD2 (6 bases). The V gene's germline CDR1 is SEHNR and CDR2 FQNEAQ (reference sequence). There are 13 residues in the CDR3. CDR3 nucleotide sequence: TGTGCCAGCAGCTTATATGTGGAGGGACTTCCTCTCTTC. Translation: CASSLYVEGLPLF.

The V call is TRBV30, the J call TRBJ2-1; D is possibly TRBD2 (6 bases). The CDR3 extends over 11 amino acids. Looked up from germline, CDR1 is GTSNPN and CDR2 is SVGIG (reference sequence). With 5 bases removed from V and 9 bases from J, the gap between germline ends came to 11 bases. This CDR3 is CAWAGLGEQFF. CDR3 in DNA: TGTGCCTGGGCGGGATTAGGTGAGCAGTTCTTC.

The chain couples TRBV7-2 to TRBJ2-7; 11 bases are a match to TRBD2. From germline, CDR1 is SGHTA and CDR2 FQGNSA. This CDR3 has 15 residues. J lost 6 bases, V lost 5 bases, and 9 bases had no gene match. Here the CDR3 reads CASSMTSGIGGEQYF. DNA of the CDR3: TGTGCCAGCAGCATGACTAGCGGGATTGGAGGCGAGCAGTACTTC.

The CDR3 DNA follows: TGCGCCAGCAGCTCCACCGGGACACGGAACACCGGGGAGCTGTTTTTT. Protein sequence: CASSSTGTRNTGELFF. The chain has TRBV5-1 and TRBJ2-2; the D gene is possibly TRBD1 (6 bases). V lost 3 bases to trimming and J lost 1 base, with 13 bases between them. The CDR3 covers 16 residues. In germline, CDR1 is SGHRS, CDR2 YFSETQ.

CDR3 in DNA: TGCGCCAGCAAAGAGGGACAGCACACCTCCGAGCAGTACTTC. Protein sequence: CASKEGQHTSEQYF. V usage is TRBV5-1 and J usage is TRBJ2-7; the match to TRBD1 covers 7 bases. Germline V gene sequence: CDR1 SGHRS, CDR2 YFSETQ. The ends lost 6 bases at V and 6 bases at J; junction bases unmatched: 12. There are 14 residues in the CDR3.

The V gene is TRBV6-1, the J gene TRBJ1-2; D is unclear. The CDR3 contains 14 residues. Per germline, CDR1 MNHNS and CDR2 SASEGT. The V and J ends lost 10 bases and 2 bases respectively, with 17 bases between them. In nucleotides, the CDR3 is TGTGCCACCCAGCAGAATGGAGGGAACTATGGCTACACCTTC. It encodes CATQQNGGNYGYTF.

V gene TRBV2 combines with J gene TRBJ2-5; D is ambiguous. The length of the CDR3 is 15 residues. CDR1 and CDR2 (germline): SNHLY, FYNNEI. Trimming cost V 5 bases and J 1 base, with 14 bases left between them. The CDR3 DNA reads as TGTGCCAGCAGTATCAAGCGACGGGTCCAAGAGACCCAGTACTTC. Its translation is CASSIKRRVQETQYF.

In its sample, this clone was seen a few times. The chain carries TRBV7-8 and TRBJ2-7; no clear D gene. The V end was cut by 5 bases, the J end by 2 bases, with 16 bases between. The germline gives CDR1 SGHVS, CDR2 FQNEAQ. This CDR3 contains 15 residues. The CDR3 region has the DNA TGTGCCAGCAGCCCTCCTGCCAGGCCCCCCTACGAGCAGTACGTC. Translation gives CASSPPARPPYEQYV.

The rearrangement links TRBV30 to TRBJ2-3, with D perhaps matching TRBD2 (6 bases). Germline V CDR1 and CDR2: GTSNPN, SVGIG (reference sequence). Trimming removed 2 bases from V and 4 bases from J, with 10 bases in between. CDR3 length: 13 residues. The CDR3 sequence: CAWSRASADTQYF. DNA of the CDR3: TGTGCCTGGAGTAGGGCTAGCGCAGATACGCAGTATTTT.